These T cell receptor beta chains were read from a single sample in a study of blood T cell repertoires in COVID-19. This table comes from immunoSEQ multiplex PCR, and its TCRdb copy is limited to in-frame clones, with some not included. The table records roughly 200,000 clones, 70% to 90% of them present only once. Sequenced material: peripheral blood. The receptors originated from a human donor with active or convalescent COVID-19. The donor label of this sample is uncertain. Both conserved end residues are part of each CDR3. Fields, in order: J gene, clone size, D gene, V gene, CDR3 protein, CDR3 DNA. A D gene is named only where the DNA matches it firmly. Clone size is stated in some rows and not others, as once, few, many or a class when expanded.

>TRBJ2-3|NA|TRBD2|TRBV6-1
CASSETSGGSDTQYF
TGTGCCAGCAGTGAGACAAGCGGGGGCTCAGATACGCAGTATTTT
>TRBJ2-7|NA|NA|TRBV28
CASSLRRLLGGNEQYF
TGTGCCAGCAGTTTGAGGAGGCTTTTGGGCGGGAACGAGCAGTACTTC
>TRBJ2-7|NA|NA|TRBV30
CAWMGGPYEQYF
TGTGCCTGGATGGGGGGACCCTACGAGCAGTACTTC
>TRBJ2-5|NA|TRBD1|TRBV7-9
CASRDRQGGETQYF
TGTGCCAGCAGAGACCGACAGGGTGGGGAGACCCAGTACTTC
>TRBJ1-2|NA|NA|TRBV11-3
CASSPGSNYGYTF
TGTGCCAGCAGCCCCGGGAGTAACTATGGCTACACCTTC
>TRBJ1-1|NA|TRBD1|TRBV28
CASTSRAGGQNTEAFF
TGTGCCAGCACCTCTCGGGCAGGGGGACAGAACACTGAAGCTTTCTTT
>TRBJ2-1|NA|TRBD2|TRBV5-1
CASSPGYSGSTNEQFF
TGCGCCAGCAGCCCCGGTTATAGCGGGAGCACGAATGAGCAGTTCTTC
>TRBJ2-2|NA|TRBD1|TRBV4-2
CASSRVGQPITGELFF
TGTGCCAGCAGCCGAGTGGGACAGCCGATCACCGGGGAGCTGTTTTTT
>TRBJ1-4|NA|TRBD1|TRBV2
CASSERGGAVRGEKLFF
TGTGCCAGCAGTGAAAGAGGGGGCGCAGTTCGGGGTGAAAAACTGTTTTTT
>TRBJ1-3|NA|NA|TRBV28
CASSLYFPSSGNTIYF
TGTGCCAGCAGTTTATACTTCCCTAGCTCTGGAAACACCATATATTTT
>TRBJ2-1|NA|TRBD2|TRBV9
CASSTGGYSGTPYNEQFF
TGTGCCAGCAGCACGGGGGGGTATAGCGGGACTCCCTACAATGAGCAGTTCTTC
>TRBJ1-1|NA|NA|TRBV28
CASSTGENTEAFF
TGTGCCAGCAGTACCGGAGAGAACACTGAAGCTTTCTTT
>TRBJ2-1|NA|NA|TRBV2
CASSGGKRVSYNEQFF
TGTGCCAGCAGTGGAGGCAAGCGGGTATCCTACAATGAGCAGTTCTTC
>TRBJ1-1|few|NA|TRBV6-1
CASSETGPSREAFF
TGTGCCAGCAGTGAGACAGGACCGTCCCGTGAAGCTTTCTTT
>TRBJ2-1|NA|NA|TRBV9
CASSVGLAMYNEQFF
TGTGCCAGCAGCGTAGGGTTAGCTATGTACAATGAGCAGTTCTTC
>TRBJ1-1|NA|NA|TRBV20-1
CSAREGERAFF
TGCAGTGCTCGGGAGGGAGAAAGAGCTTTCTTT
>TRBJ2-3|NA|NA|TRBV27
CASSSQGGRYSTQYF
TGTGCCAGCAGTTCCCAGGGGGGTAGATATAGTACGCAGTATTTT
>TRBJ2-1|once|TRBD1|TRBV5-4
CASGKNSQGDEQFF
TGTGCCAGCGGAAAAAATTCACAGGGGGATGAGCAGTTCTTC
>TRBJ1-5|NA|NA|TRBV10-1
CASSVRRRGNQPQHF
TGCGCCAGCAGTGTCCGGCGGAGGGGCAATCAGCCCCAGCATTTT
>TRBJ2-3|NA|NA|TRBV5-5
CASRSQGGTDTQYF
TGTGCCAGCAGATCACAGGGTGGCACAGATACGCAGTATTTT
>TRBJ1-2|NA|NA|TRBV2
CASSVEESYGYTF
TGTGCCAGCAGTGTAGAGGAAAGCTATGGCTACACCTTC
>TRBJ2-2|NA|NA|TRBV11-2
CASSKNPWETGELFF
TGTGCCAGCAGCAAAAATCCCTGGGAGACCGGGGAGCTGTTTTTT
>TRBJ1-4|NA|TRBD1|TRBV9
CASSPRDRGKLFF
TGTGCCAGCAGCCCGAGAGACAGGGGGAAACTGTTTTTT
>TRBJ1-4|NA|NA|TRBV14
CASSLLVWGGNEKLFF
TGTGCCAGCAGCCTCCTTGTGTGGGGAGGCAATGAAAAACTGTTTTTT
>TRBJ1-6|NA|TRBD1|TRBV4-2
CASSQEGVDRGTSNSPLHF
TGTGCCAGCAGCCAAGAAGGCGTCGACAGGGGGACCTCTAATTCACCCCTCCACTTT
>TRBJ2-7|NA|NA|TRBV6-1
CASSEDLGASYEQYF
TGTGCCAGCAGTGAAGATTTGGGGGCCTCCTACGAGCAGTACTTC
>TRBJ1-6|NA|NA|TRBV6-5
CASTDGVGNSPLHF
TGTGCCAGCACCGACGGAGTTGGTAATTCACCCCTCCACTTT
>TRBJ1-6|NA|NA|TRBV5-4
CASSTDRYNSPLHF
TGTGCCAGCAGCACAGACAGGTATAATTCACCCCTCCACTTT
>TRBJ1-2|once|NA|TRBV28
CASSGQGYTF
TGTGCCAGCAGCGGACAGGGCTACACCTTC
>TRBJ2-3|NA|TRBD1|TRBV19
CASSIDASRGTDTQYF
TGTGCCAGTAGTATAGACGCCTCCAGGGGGACAGATACGCAGTATTTT
>TRBJ2-5|once|NA|TRBV5-1
CASSFGLGETQYF
TGCGCCAGCAGCTTCGGCCTCGGGGAGACCCAGTACTTC
>TRBJ2-5|NA|NA|TRBV21-1
CASSKIKREGLIQETQYF
TGTGCCAGCAGCAAAATCAAGCGGGAGGGCCTAATACAAGAGACCCAGTACTTC
>TRBJ2-4|few|NA|TRBV28
CASSWRGLAKNIQYF
TGTGCCAGCAGTTGGAGGGGTCTAGCCAAAAACATTCAGTACTTC
>TRBJ2-5|NA|TRBD2|TRBV28
CASSLATSGRETQYF
TGTGCCAGCAGTCTCGCGACTAGCGGTCGGGAGACCCAGTACTTC
>TRBJ2-2|NA|TRBD2|TRBV5-1
CASSGGGGGELFF
TGCGCCAGCAGCGGCGGGGGTGGCGGGGAGCTGTTTTTT
>TRBJ2-7|NA|NA|TRBV14
CASSQRTGSGEQYF
TGTGCCAGCAGCCAGAGGACCGGTAGCGGCGAGCAGTACTTC
>TRBJ1-2|few|TRBD1|TRBV28
CASRTGQGGGYTF
TGTGCCAGCAGGACCGGACAGGGGGGTGGCTACACCTTC
>TRBJ1-1|NA|NA|TRBV18
CASSPPGQFQGNTEAFF
TGTGCCAGCTCACCACCGGGACAATTTCAGGGGAACACTGAAGCTTTCTTT
>TRBJ1-2|NA|NA|TRBV6-6
CATNTGFGYGYTF
TGTGCCACCAACACAGGGTTCGGGTATGGCTACACCTTC
>TRBJ2-3|NA|NA|TRBV2
CASSESRVEAQYF
TGTGCCAGCAGTGAATCCAGGGTAGAGGCGCAGTATTTT
>TRBJ1-1|NA|NA|TRBV7-3
CASSTGGLNTEAFF
TGTGCCAGCAGCACCGGCGGGTTGAACACTGAAGCTTTCTTT
>TRBJ1-2|NA|NA|TRBV19
CASSINRAPGYTF
TGTGCCAGTAGTATCAACAGGGCACCCGGCTACACCTTC
>TRBJ1-1|NA|NA|TRBV5-1
CASSFAGVAFF
TGCGCCAGCAGCTTCGCGGGGGTCGCTTTCTTT
>TRBJ2-5|few|NA|TRBV2
CASSLAEGVETQYF
TGTGCCAGCAGTCTAGCGGAGGGGGTGGAGACCCAGTACTTC
>TRBJ1-3|few|NA|TRBV9
CASSVDNNSGNTIYF
TGTGCCAGCAGCGTAGACAACAACTCTGGAAACACCATATATTTT
>TRBJ2-3|NA|NA|TRBV21-1
CASSPSGYSTDTQYF
TGTGCCAGCAGCCCCAGCGGGTACAGCACAGATACGCAGTATTTT